This T cell receptor beta chain appears in the sequencing data of a study of T cells after posttransplantation cyclophosphamide. The study's findings and limits: Blood and skin or GI T cell repertoires showed limited TRB overlap.

Profiled with immunoSEQ multiplex PCR; TCRdb holds only in-frame clones, not every one. The sample shows around 40,000 clones, about 90% of them seen only once. Busulfan-fludarabine conditioning, marrow transplant, and cyclophosphamide on days +3 and +4 were administered. Note on this clone: Its specificity is unknown.

The CDR3 is 16 residues long. The V gene end was trimmed by 4 bases and the J gene end by 5 bases; junction bases not matched to a gene: 13. Looked up from germline, CDR1 is SNHLY and CDR2 is FYNNEI. The receptor's source is a male patient over 55 who received an allogeneic stem cell transplant from a related donor and was CMV-positive. Some T cells may possibly be graft donor cells. The sequences come from PBMCs, collected about 60 days after allogeneic stem cell transplant with posttransplant cyclophosphamide. The chain has TRBV2 and TRBJ1-1; 7 positions agree with TRBD1. The CDR3 sequence is CASSGILTSGGTEAFF. The CDR3 DNA follows: TGTGCCAGCAGTGGGATCTTAACCTCAGGGGGAACTGAAGCTTTCTTT.